The TCR beta chain described here comes from a study of T cells and copy number aberrations in small-cell lung cancer. Study results and limitations: Tumors showed lower T-cell density, richness and clonality than adjacent lung, though density did not differ significantly.

With V trimmed by 4 bases and J by 6 bases, 25 bases remained unmatched. The CDR3 length is 21 residues. The germline V gene encodes CDR1 SGDLS and CDR2 YYNGEE. Using immunoSEQ multiplex PCR, the repertoire was profiled, and TCRdb retains in-frame clones only, with some absent. The table shows fewer than 9,500 clones, with 82% occurring only once. Donors had limited-stage small-cell lung cancer, resected between the late 2000s and the early 2020s. Each donor had smoking or heavy second-hand smoke exposure. Of note for this clone: Its antigen is as yet unknown.

This TCR derives from a woman aged 45-65 years with small cell lung cancer. The sequencing sample was made of normal tissue next to the tumor. The V and J genes are TRBV9 and TRBJ1-5; 10 bases agree with TRBD1. CDR3 sequence reads: CASSPLPVRDRGSLGTQPQHF. The CDR3 region has the DNA TGTGCCAGCAGCCCCCTACCGGTGAGGGACAGGGGTTCCTTGGGCACTCAGCCCCAGCATTTT.